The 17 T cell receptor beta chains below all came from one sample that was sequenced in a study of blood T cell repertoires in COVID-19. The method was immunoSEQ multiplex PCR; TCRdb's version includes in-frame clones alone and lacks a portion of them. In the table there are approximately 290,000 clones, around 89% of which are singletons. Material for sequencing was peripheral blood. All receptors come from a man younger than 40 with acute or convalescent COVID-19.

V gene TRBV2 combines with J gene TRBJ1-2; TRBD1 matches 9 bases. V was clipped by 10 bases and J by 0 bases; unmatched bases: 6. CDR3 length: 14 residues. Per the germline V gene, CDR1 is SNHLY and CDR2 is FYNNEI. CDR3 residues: CATRQGEANYGYTF. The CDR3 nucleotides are TGTGCCACCCGACAGGGGGAGGCTAACTATGGCTACACCTTC.

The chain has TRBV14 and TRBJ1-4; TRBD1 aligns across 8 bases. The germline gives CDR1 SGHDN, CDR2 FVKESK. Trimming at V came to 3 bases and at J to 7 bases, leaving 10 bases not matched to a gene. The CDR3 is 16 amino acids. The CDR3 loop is CASSHHLGQGSEKLFF. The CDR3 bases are TGTGCCAGCAGCCACCACCTCGGACAGGGAAGTGAAAAACTGTTTTTT.

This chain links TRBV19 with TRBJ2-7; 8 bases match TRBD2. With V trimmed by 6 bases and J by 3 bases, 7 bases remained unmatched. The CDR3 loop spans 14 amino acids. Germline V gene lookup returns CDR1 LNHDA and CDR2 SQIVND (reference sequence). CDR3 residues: CASSPGTRGYEQYF. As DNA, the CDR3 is TGTGCCAGTAGCCCCGGGACTAGAGGCTACGAGCAGTACTTC.

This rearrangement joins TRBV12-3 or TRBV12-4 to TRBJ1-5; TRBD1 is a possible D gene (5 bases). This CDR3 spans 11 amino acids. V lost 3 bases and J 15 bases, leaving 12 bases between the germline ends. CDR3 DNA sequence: TGTGCCAGCAGTTTTGGGCAGGGTCTGCATTTT. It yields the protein CASSFGQGLHF.

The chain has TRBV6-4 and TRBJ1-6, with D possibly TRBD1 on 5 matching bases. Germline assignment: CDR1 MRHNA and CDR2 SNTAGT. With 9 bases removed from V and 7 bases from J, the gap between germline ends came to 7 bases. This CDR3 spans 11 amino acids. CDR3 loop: CARQANSPLHF. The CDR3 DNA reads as TGTGCCAGACAGGCGAATTCACCCCTCCACTTT.

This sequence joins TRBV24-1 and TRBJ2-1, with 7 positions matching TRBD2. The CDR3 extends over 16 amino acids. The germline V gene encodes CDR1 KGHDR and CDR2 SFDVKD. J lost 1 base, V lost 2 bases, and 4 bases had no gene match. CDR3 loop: CATSDYGTTSYNEQFF. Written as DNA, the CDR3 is TGTGCCACCAGTGATTACGGGACTACTTCCTACAATGAGCAGTTCTTC.

The CDR3 is CASKVQGMGNQPQHF. In DNA form, the CDR3 reads TGTGCCAGCAAAGTACAGGGGATGGGCAATCAGCCCCAGCATTTT. The chain is built from TRBV6-5 and TRBJ1-5, with TRBD1 identical over 7 bases. V lost 7 bases and J lost 2; bases outside the gene matches: 8. The germline V gene has CDR1 MNHEY and CDR2 SVGAGI. This CDR3 spans 15 amino acids.

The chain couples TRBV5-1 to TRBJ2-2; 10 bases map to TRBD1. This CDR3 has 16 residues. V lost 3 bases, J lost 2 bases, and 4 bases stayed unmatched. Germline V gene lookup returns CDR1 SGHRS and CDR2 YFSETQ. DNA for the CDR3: TGCGCCAGCAGCTACCGGGACAGGGGCAACACCGGGGAGCTGTTTTTT. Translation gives CASSYRDRGNTGELFF.

CDR3 nucleotides: TGTGCCAGGCGGCTTGGGTCACCCCTCCACTTT. It yields the protein CARRLGSPLHF. V gene TRBV27 combines with J gene TRBJ1-6; unclear D gene. The CDR3 has 11 residues. Germline V lookup: CDR1 MNHEY, CDR2 SMNVEV (reference sequence). Trimming shortened V by 9 bases and J by 10 bases, and 10 bases separated the two germline ends.

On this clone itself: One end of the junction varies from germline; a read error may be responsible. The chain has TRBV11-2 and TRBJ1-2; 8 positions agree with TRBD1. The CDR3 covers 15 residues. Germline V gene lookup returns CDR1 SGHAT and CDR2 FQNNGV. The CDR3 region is CASSFDLQGVSGHTF. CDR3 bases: TGTGCCAGCAGCTTCGACTTACAGGGGGTCAGTGGCCACACCTTC.

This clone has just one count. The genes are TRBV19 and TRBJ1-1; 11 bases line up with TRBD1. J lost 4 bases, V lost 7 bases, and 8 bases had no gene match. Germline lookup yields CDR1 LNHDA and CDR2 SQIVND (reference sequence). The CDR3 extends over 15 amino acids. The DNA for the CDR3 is TGTGCCAGTAAACGCCGGGACAGGGGGGCCACTGAAGCTTTCTTT. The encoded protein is CASKRRDRGATEAFF.

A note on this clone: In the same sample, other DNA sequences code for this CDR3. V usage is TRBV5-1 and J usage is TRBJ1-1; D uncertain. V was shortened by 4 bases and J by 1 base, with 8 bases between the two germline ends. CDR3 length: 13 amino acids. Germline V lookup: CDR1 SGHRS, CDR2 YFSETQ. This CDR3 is CASSLSRNTEAFF. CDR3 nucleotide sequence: TGCGCCAGCAGCCTCTCGAGGAACACTGAAGCTTTCTTT.

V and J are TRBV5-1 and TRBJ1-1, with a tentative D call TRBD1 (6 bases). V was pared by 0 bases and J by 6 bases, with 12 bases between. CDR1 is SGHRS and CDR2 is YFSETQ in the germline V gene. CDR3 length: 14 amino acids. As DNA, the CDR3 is TGCGCCAGCAGCTTGGGGCAGGGGATGGCTGAAGCTTTCTTT. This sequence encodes CASSLGQGMAEAFF.

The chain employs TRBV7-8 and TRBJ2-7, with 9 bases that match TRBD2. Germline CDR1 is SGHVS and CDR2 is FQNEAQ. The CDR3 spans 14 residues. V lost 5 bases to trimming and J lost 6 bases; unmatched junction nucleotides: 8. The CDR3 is CASSRASGNFEQYF. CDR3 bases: TGTGCCAGCAGCCGTGCTAGCGGGAACTTCGAGCAGTACTTC.

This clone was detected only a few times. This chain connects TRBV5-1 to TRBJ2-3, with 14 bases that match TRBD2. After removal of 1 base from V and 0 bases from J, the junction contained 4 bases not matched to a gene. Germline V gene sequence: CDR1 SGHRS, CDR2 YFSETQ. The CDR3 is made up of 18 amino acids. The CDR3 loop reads CASSLRLAGGRSTDTQYF. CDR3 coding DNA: TGCGCCAGCAGCTTGCGACTAGCGGGGGGGCGGAGCACAGATACGCAGTATTTT.

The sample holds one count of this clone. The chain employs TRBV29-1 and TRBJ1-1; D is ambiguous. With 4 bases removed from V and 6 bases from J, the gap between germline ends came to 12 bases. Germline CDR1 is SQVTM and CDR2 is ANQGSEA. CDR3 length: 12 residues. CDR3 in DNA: TGCAGCGTTGGTCGTGGAGGCGCTGAAGCTTTCTTT. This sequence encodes CSVGRGGAEAFF.

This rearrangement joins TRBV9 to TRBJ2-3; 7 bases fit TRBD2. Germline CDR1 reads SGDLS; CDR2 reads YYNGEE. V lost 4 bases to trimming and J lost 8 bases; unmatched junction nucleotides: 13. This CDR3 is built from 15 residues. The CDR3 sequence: CASSPRGLPEGTQYF. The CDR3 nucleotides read TGTGCCAGCAGCCCCCGGGGACTACCTGAGGGTACGCAGTATTTT.